The clone carrying this T cell receptor beta chain was counted ten times or more. The data were taken from a study of human T cells and chemical hapten exposure. Time point noted: pre-sensitization, week 0. Treatment indicated: therapeutic diphenylcyclopropenone sensitization with weekly scalp DPC. Each CDR3 protein is one row after TCRdb ran MiXCR on the RACE reads. The sample shows fewer than 50,000 distinct CDR3 sequences, approximately 7.6% of them seen only once. This TCR came from a woman aged 45 to 65 with alopecia areata. Some clones in this sample may be carry-over from other donors' samples. This specimen was whole blood, taken in connection with sensitization to the hapten diphenylcyclopropenone (DPC).

The CDR3 coding sequence is TGTGCCAGCAGCTCTAGCGGGAGGAGGAACTACGAGCAGTACTTC. This translates into CASSSSGRRNYEQYF. The V call is TRBV7-9, the J call TRBJ2-7; 11 bases align to TRBD2. J gave up 3 bases and V 4 bases, and 5 bases lay outside the gene matches. CDR1 and CDR2 (germline): SEHNR, FQNEAQ (reference sequence). This CDR3 region has 15 residues.